This TCR beta chain was observed in a study of cytomegalovirus exposure and HLA in healthy donors. Study-wide results and limits: In the analysis, some V segments, TRBV6-2 and TRBV6-3 included, were excluded as indistinguishable. The classifier was said to identify cytomegalovirus status with high specificity and sensitivity. Within an earlier analysis, most TCR beta V segments proved productive either about 87% or about 30% of the time.

Use of 60 Vbeta and 13 Jbeta primers characterized the PCR. Generated by immunoSEQ multiplex PCR, the TCRdb table keeps only in-frame clones and is missing some. The data show 120,000 or so clones, with approximately 15% seen just once and over 1.5% held by the top ten. As concerns this clone: Its antigen remains unknown.

Germline assignment: CDR1 SQVTM and CDR2 ANQGSEA. The CDR3 spans 14 residues. Trimming at V came to 5 bases and at J to 3 bases, leaving 2 bases not matched to a gene. This chain uses TRBV29-1 with TRBJ2-3; 13 bases align to TRBD2. The sequencing input was PBMCs. The sequence derives from a young woman in good health and CMV-seronegative. CDR3 residues: CSVRTSGSTDTQYF. CDR3 sequence (DNA): TGCAGCGTTAGGACTAGCGGGAGTACAGATACGCAGTATTTT.